This T cell receptor (beta chain) was documented in a study of CD8 T cells in Susac syndrome. This clonotype has only one observation. CD8+ and CD4+ T cells from blood underwent TCR beta sequencing. Random hexamers primed reverse transcription of roughly 0.5 to 1 ug RNA. TCRdb re-analysed the immunoSEQ multiplex PCR reads in MiXCR, keeping a single row per CDR3 protein. The data show about 130,000 distinct CDR3 sequences, around 75% seen once. CDR3 size: 15 residues. Trimming took off 4 bases at V and 0 bases at J, with 13 bases between the two ends. The germline gives CDR1 SGHKS, CDR2 YYEKEE (reference sequence).

This clonotype was sampled from a human donor with multiple sclerosis. The specimen was CD8+ T cells from PBMCs. V is TRBV5-5 and J is TRBJ1-1; D is unclear. The CDR3 spells CASSPYRSMNTEAFF. The CDR3 DNA follows: TGTGCCAGCAGCCCCTACCGGAGTATGAACACTGAAGCTTTCTTT. Filled out from reference TRBV5-5 and TRBJ1-1, the complete variable domain reads DAGVTQSPTHLIKTRGQQVTLRCSPISGHKSVSWYQQVLGQGPQFIFQYYEKEERGRGNFPDRFSARQFPNYSSELNVNALLLGDSALYLCASSPYRSMNTEAFFGQGTRLTVV.